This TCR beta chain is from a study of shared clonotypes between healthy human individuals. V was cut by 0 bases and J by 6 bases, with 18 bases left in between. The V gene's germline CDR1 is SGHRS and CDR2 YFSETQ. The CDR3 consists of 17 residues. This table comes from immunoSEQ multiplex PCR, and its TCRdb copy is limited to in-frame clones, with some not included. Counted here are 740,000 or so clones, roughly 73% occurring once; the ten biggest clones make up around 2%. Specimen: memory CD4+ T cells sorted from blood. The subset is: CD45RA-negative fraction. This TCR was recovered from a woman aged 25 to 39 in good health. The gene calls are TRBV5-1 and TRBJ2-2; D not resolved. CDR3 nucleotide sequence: TGCGCCAGCAGCTTGGCCGCTAGATTAGGGCGCCCCGGGGAGCTGTTTTTT. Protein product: CASSLAARLGRPGELFF.